A selection of T cell receptor beta chains follows, all from one sample in a study of cytomegalovirus exposure and HLA in healthy donors. Repertoires were generated with immunoSEQ multiplex PCR, while TCRdb's copy carries only in-frame clones and drops some. This table holds 100,000 to 150,000 clones, 75% to 90% found once. Material for sequencing was PBMCs. The receptors shown here come from a man aged 40-50 years in good health and CMV-seronegative. CDR3s include the opening cysteine and the closing phenylalanine or tryptophan. A D gene is named only where the DNA matches it firmly. Clone size is stated in some rows and not others, as once, few, many or a class when expanded.

j_call,d_call,clone_size,v_call,cdr3_nt,cdr3_aa
TRBJ2-3,.,.,TRBV5-1,TGCGCCAGCAGCCAAACCGGGAACCCTAGCACAGATACGCAGTATTTT,CASSQTGNPSTDTQYF
TRBJ2-5,.,.,TRBV28,TGTGCCAGCAGTTCCCGGGTCCCGGGAGAGACCCAGTACTTC,CASSSRVPGETQYF
TRBJ2-1,TRBD1,.,TRBV5-1,TGCGCCAGCAGCCCGGGACAGGGCAGGAAGTTCTTC,CASSPGQGRKFF
TRBJ1-3,.,few,TRBV12-2,TGTGCAAGTCGCTTAAAAGGCGAGGACAGGGTCGGAAACACCATATATTTT,CASRLKGEDRVGNTIYF
TRBJ2-5,TRBD2,.,TRBV5-1,TGCGCCAGCAGCTTGGGTCTAGCGGGAGTACCAAGCCGAGAGACCCAGTACTTC,CASSLGLAGVPSRETQYF
TRBJ2-3,TRBD2,.,TRBV7-9,TGTGCCAGCAGCTTACCGGGACTAGCGATCACAGATACGCAGTATTTT,CASSLPGLAITDTQYF
TRBJ1-2,.,.,TRBV29-1,TGCAGCGTAACAGGCGGGGGAACTATGGGCTACACCTTC,CSVTGGGTMGYTF
TRBJ2-1,.,.,TRBV7-3,TGTGCCAGCAGCTCAAACGCAGCGACTAGGCGGATCCACAATGAGCAGTTCTTC,CASSSNAATRRIHNEQFF
TRBJ2-3,.,.,TRBV5-1,TGCGCCAGCACTCAACAGGGCTCAGATACGCAGTATTTT,CASTQQGSDTQYF
TRBJ2-4,.,few,TRBV6-1,TGTGCCAGCAGTGAAGATCGGGGGGCCCATAACTCGGCCAAAAACATTCAGTACTTC,CASSEDRGAHNSAKNIQYF
TRBJ1-1,.,.,TRBV19,TGTGCCAGTAGTGCCACAGGGTACACTGAAGCTTTCTTT,CASSATGYTEAFF
TRBJ1-4,TRBD1,.,TRBV9,TGTGCCAGCAGCAAAAGGACAGGCGCAACTAATGAAAAACTGTTTTTT,CASSKRTGATNEKLFF
TRBJ2-7,.,.,TRBV28,TGTGCCAGCAGTCTCGGGACTGCAGTCTACGAGCAGTACTTC,CASSLGTAVYEQYF
TRBJ2-2,TRBD2,.,TRBV9,TGTGCCAGCAGCGTAGAACTAGCGGGAGATACCGGGGAGCTGTTTTTT,CASSVELAGDTGELFF
TRBJ1-2,.,.,TRBV5-5,TGTGCCAGCAGCGGTAATTTGGTTGGGGGCAGCTATGGCTACACCTTC,CASSGNLVGGSYGYTF
TRBJ1-1,.,few,TRBV6-5,TGTGCCAGCACCCCGCAGGGGAACACTGAAGCTTTCTTT,CASTPQGNTEAFF
TRBJ1-2,.,.,TRBV18,TGTGCCAGCTCACCAGACTTACAGGACCCTAACTATGGCTACACCTTC,CASSPDLQDPNYGYTF
TRBJ2-2,TRBD2,.,TRBV6-5,TGTGCCAGCAGTTCCCTAGCGGGAGCCACCGGGGAGCTGTTTTTT,CASSSLAGATGELFF
TRBJ1-4,TRBD1,.,TRBV28,TGTGCCAGCAGTCCGGCGGACAGGGTGGGAGAAAAACTGTTTTTT,CASSPADRVGEKLFF
TRBJ2-4,.,.,TRBV29-1,TGCAGCGTTGAGCGTGAGGGCAAAAACATTCAGTACTTC,CSVEREGKNIQYF
TRBJ2-2,.,.,TRBV7-9,TGTGCCAGCAGCCCCGACAAGTACACCGGGGAGCTGTTTTTT,CASSPDKYTGELFF
TRBJ2-1,TRBD2,.,TRBV18,TGTGCCAGCTCACCAAGGTGGGAGGGCTTGAATGAGCAGTTCTTC,CASSPRWEGLNEQFF
TRBJ1-5,.,.,TRBV5-1,TGCGCCAGCAGCTTGGAAGGGGATAGCAATCAGCCCCAGCATTTT,CASSLEGDSNQPQHF
TRBJ1-5,TRBD1,.,TRBV6-5,TGTGCCAGCAGTTCACAGGGGCGTGATCAGCCCCAGCATTTT,CASSSQGRDQPQHF
TRBJ2-1,TRBD2,.,TRBV29-1,TGCAGCGTTGAGGTTGGGACTAGCGGACGGGGTGAGCAGTTCTTC,CSVEVGTSGRGEQFF
TRBJ2-3,TRBD2,.,TRBV5-1,TGCGCCAGCAGCCTAAGGCCGACTAGCGGGAGGAGTACAGATACGCAGTATTTT,CASSLRPTSGRSTDTQYF
TRBJ1-1,.,.,TRBV4-1,TGCGCCAGCAGCCAGGGTAAGACTATAATGAACACTGAAGCTTTCTTT,CASSQGKTIMNTEAFF
TRBJ1-1,.,.,TRBV5-1,TGCGCCAGCAGCTTGGACAGGGTAGCTGTCACTGAAGCTTTCTTT,CASSLDRVAVTEAFF
TRBJ2-3,TRBD1,.,TRBV30,TGTGCCTGGAGCCCCACCGGGACAGGGACAGATACGCAGTATTTT,CAWSPTGTGTDTQYF
TRBJ2-6,TRBD1,.,TRBV11-3,TGTGCCAGCAGCTTAGGGGACAGCTCTGGGGCCAACGTCCTGACTTTC,CASSLGDSSGANVLTF
TRBJ1-1,TRBD1,.,TRBV7-9,TGTGCCAGCAGCTTAGTTGGCCAGGGGGCCGGGGTCACTGAAGCTTTCTTT,CASSLVGQGAGVTEAFF
TRBJ2-5,.,few,TRBV18,TGTGCCAGCTCAGGAGCGGAGACCCAGTACTTC,CASSGAETQYF
TRBJ2-5,TRBD1,once,TRBV7-9,TGTGCCAGCAGCCCCCCCGGACAGGAGATTGGAGAGACCCAGTACTTC,CASSPPGQEIGETQYF
TRBJ2-7,TRBD1,.,TRBV7-8,TGTGCCAGCAGCCGGAGGACAGGGACCTACGAGCAGTACTTC,CASSRRTGTYEQYF
TRBJ2-1,TRBD1,.,TRBV7-9,TGTGCCAGCAGCTTTGTCTTGACAGGGGGGCGCGAGAATGAGCAGTTCTTC,CASSFVLTGGRENEQFF
TRBJ1-1,TRBD1,.,TRBV9,TGTGCCAGCAGCGCACAGGGGACCACTGAAGCTTTCTTT,CASSAQGTTEAFF
TRBJ2-3,TRBD1,.,TRBV15,TGTGCCACCACAGGGGGTTTTGGGACAGATACGCAGTATTTT,CATTGGFGTDTQYF
TRBJ1-3,.,once,TRBV6-1,TGTGCCAGCAGTGAGGCAGGGTTGGGTGCAGACACCATATATTTT,CASSEAGLGADTIYF
TRBJ1-4,.,.,TRBV7-9,TGTGCCAGCAGCTCCACAGGGCGCGGTGAAAAACTGTTTTTT,CASSSTGRGEKLFF
TRBJ2-1,.,few,TRBV9,TGTGCCAGCAGCGTAAAGGGGGACCTCTCCTACAATGAGCAGTTCTTC,CASSVKGDLSYNEQFF
TRBJ2-5,.,.,TRBV27,TGTGCCAGCAGCCGCACTAGGGAAGAGACCCAGTACTTC,CASSRTREETQYF
TRBJ2-3,.,.,TRBV28,TGTGCCAGCAGTTCAGGGGGGGATACGCAGTATTTT,CASSSGGDTQYF
TRBJ2-7,TRBD1,.,TRBV30,TGTGCCTGGAGTAGCCTGACAGGGAGATACGAGCAGTACTTC,CAWSSLTGRYEQYF
TRBJ2-7,TRBD1,.,TRBV5-4,TGTGCCAGCAGCCTTCGACAGGGGCCATACGAGCAGTACTTC,CASSLRQGPYEQYF
TRBJ2-5,.,.,TRBV5-1,TGCGCCAGCAGCCTAGCCCCTGACATCCAAGAGACCCAGTACTTC,CASSLAPDIQETQYF
TRBJ2-5,.,.,TRBV5-6,TGTGCCAGCAGCTTGGACAGTTCGGGGTATCAAGAGACCCAGTACTTC,CASSLDSSGYQETQYF